The T cell receptor (beta chain) under discussion was sequenced for a study of T cell responses to AZD1222 COVID-19 vaccine. Trimming took off 1 base at V and 4 bases at J, with 8 bases between the two ends. CDR1 and CDR2 from the germline V gene are GTSNPN and SVGIG (reference sequence). The CDR3 sequence is 13 residues long. TCRdb's table, derived via immunoSEQ multiplex PCR, lists solely in-frame clones and lacks some. The data hold about 120,000 clones, with roughly 90% observed a single time. A note on this clone: Its antigen is currently unknown.

General study results and limits: In all cases, repertoires were sampled only after the peak T cell response. Spike regions recognized by vaccine-associated CD4 TCRs spanned the protein, led by 160-218 and 743-854. Spike-specific TCRs gained breadth and depth after people received two AZD1222 doses. Clonal diversity was possibly underestimated, and white British individuals and females predominated among donors.

This chain uses TRBV30 with TRBJ1-3; D is undetermined. The sequence was collected from an adult in good health. The source material was peripheral blood, sampled on day 0 of AZD1222 vaccination. CDR3 amino acids: CAWSDGRGNTIYF. The CDR3 coding sequence is TGTGCCTGGAGTGACGGGCGCGGAAACACCATATATTTT.